This is a list of T cell receptor beta chains from one sample in a study of cytotoxic CD8 clonotypes in ibrutinib-treated CLL. Only in-frame clones appear in the TCRdb table, and some are missing; sequencing was by immunoSEQ multiplex PCR. Seen here are approximately 45,000 clones, roughly three quarters observed once, and the top ten hold less than 15%. The sequencing used PBMCs, collected after 12 months of ibrutinib treatment. The receptors here all came from a human donor with chronic lymphocytic leukemia. Each CDR3 is given with its conserved first and last residue. Fields, in order: D gene, clone size, J gene, V gene, CDR3 protein, CDR3 DNA. D genes are given only for firm matches. Clone size is shown for a subset of rows, as once, few, many or a class of expanded clone.

.	.	TRBJ2-1	TRBV7-3	CASSLMGGSYNEQFF	TGTGCCAGCAGCTTAATGGGCGGCTCCTACAATGAGCAGTTCTTC
.	few	TRBJ2-5	TRBV20-1	CSASPQETQYF	TGCAGTGCTAGTCCGCAAGAGACCCAGTACTTC
.	.	TRBJ2-1	TRBV29-1	CSVVYNEQFF	TGCAGCGTTGTGTATAATGAGCAGTTCTTC
.	.	TRBJ2-5	TRBV28	CASSSPTESVETQYF	TGTGCCAGCAGTTCCCCGACAGAGAGCGTGGAGACCCAGTACTTC
.	.	TRBJ1-5	TRBV15	CATSRERTGYSNQPQHF	TGTGCCACCAGCAGAGAGAGAACGGGATATAGCAATCAGCCCCAGCATTTT
.	.	TRBJ1-4	TRBV9	CASSPRGATNEKLFF	TGTGCCAGCAGCCCGCGGGGGGCAACTAATGAAAAACTGTTTTTT
.	few	TRBJ2-4	TRBV10-3	CAISEASGTRGGNIQYF	TGTGCCATCAGTGAGGCCTCCGGCACCAGGGGAGGAAACATTCAGTACTTC
TRBD1	.	TRBJ1-1	TRBV6-1	CASSEVAGGSWTEAFF	TGTGCCAGCAGTGAAGTGGCAGGGGGAAGTTGGACTGAAGCTTTCTTT
.	.	TRBJ2-3	TRBV6-5	CASSSEGKDTDTQYF	TGTGCCAGCAGTTCCGAGGGGAAAGACACAGATACGCAGTATTTT
.	.	TRBJ2-2	TRBV15	CATSRDRYDSGELFF	TGTGCCACCAGCAGAGATCGTTATGATTCTGGGGAGCTGTTTTTT
TRBD1	.	TRBJ2-1	TRBV9	CASSPRGTGGLFEQFF	TGTGCCAGCAGCCCCCGTGGGACAGGGGGTTTGTTTGAGCAGTTCTTC
TRBD1	.	TRBJ1-1	TRBV6-6	CASSKTGGNTEAFF	TGTGCCAGCAGTAAAACAGGGGGAAACACTGAAGCTTTCTTT
TRBD2	.	TRBJ2-1	TRBV27	CASSFRAGDNEQFF	TGTGCCAGCAGTTTCCGGGCGGGAGATAATGAGCAGTTCTTC
TRBD1	.	TRBJ2-7	TRBV4-3	CASSQDRGHEQYF	TGCGCCAGCAGCCAAGACAGGGGGCACGAGCAGTACTTC
TRBD2	.	TRBJ2-7	TRBV7-2	CASSGTSGPYEQYF	TGTGCCAGCAGCGGGACTAGCGGGCCCTACGAGCAGTACTTC
.	.	TRBJ1-5	TRBV19	CASSIDIRAQPQHF	TGTGCCAGTAGTATAGATATTAGGGCGCAGCCCCAGCATTTT
TRBD1	.	TRBJ1-2	TRBV23-1	CASSQSERGQGDGYTF	TGCGCCAGCAGTCAATCGGAGAGGGGGCAGGGGGACGGCTACACCTTC
.	.	TRBJ2-3	TRBV18	CASSPPGVSDTQYF	TGTGCCAGCTCACCACCGGGGGTATCAGATACGCAGTATTTT
.	.	TRBJ2-7	TRBV4-3	CASSQDGGLSSYEQYF	TGCGCCAGCAGCCAAGATGGGGGTCTAAGCTCCTACGAGCAGTACTTC
TRBD1	.	TRBJ1-1	TRBV5-6	CASSLYGRGSSTEAFF	TGTGCCAGCAGCCTCTACGGCAGGGGGTCCAGCACTGAAGCTTTCTTT
TRBD1	.	TRBJ2-1	TRBV4-3	CASSQDIRTGTYNEQFF	TGCGCCAGCAGCCAAGACATACGGACAGGGACCTACAATGAGCAGTTCTTC
TRBD2	.	TRBJ2-3	TRBV7-2	CASSLAYRTSGRLGPSTDTQYF	TGTGCCAGCAGCTTAGCCTATCGGACTAGCGGGAGATTGGGACCTAGCACAGATACGCAGTATTTT
TRBD2	.	TRBJ2-7	TRBV7-9	CASSLIIAGGTYEQYF	TGTGCCAGCAGCTTAATCATAGCGGGAGGTACCTACGAGCAGTACTTC
TRBD2	.	TRBJ2-7	TRBV7-8	CASSRGRERYEQYF	TGTGCCAGCAGCCGAGGGAGGGAGAGGTACGAGCAGTACTTC
TRBD1	few	TRBJ2-1	TRBV4-1	CASSLIGAGGFDEQFF	TGCGCCAGCAGCTTAATCGGGGCAGGGGGATTTGATGAGCAGTTCTTC
.	.	TRBJ1-2	TRBV29-1	CSVSGTAEGYTF	TGCAGCGTTTCCGGGACTGCTGAGGGCTACACCTTC
.	.	TRBJ2-3	TRBV6-5	CASSYSQLPGDTQYF	TGTGCCAGCAGTTACTCGCAGCTCCCGGGCGATACGCAGTATTTT
.	.	TRBJ1-5	TRBV27	CASRRPGDHQPQHF	TGTGCCAGCAGACGTCCAGGGGATCATCAGCCCCAGCATTTT
TRBD2	.	TRBJ2-5	TRBV7-6	CASSLGGGLGETQYF	TGTGCCAGCAGCTTAGGCGGGGGGCTGGGCGAGACCCAGTACTTC
TRBD2	.	TRBJ2-7	TRBV11-3	CASRPTSGSYEQYF	TGTGCCAGCAGGCCTACTAGCGGCTCCTACGAGCAGTACTTC
.	.	TRBJ1-4	TRBV28	CASSPGRTGEKLFF	TGTGCCAGCAGCCCGGGGAGGACTGGGGAAAAACTGTTTTTT
TRBD2	.	TRBJ2-1	TRBV2	CASWEREGLSFF	TGTGCCAGTTGGGAGCGGGAGGGTTTGAGCTTCTTC
.	.	TRBJ1-2	TRBV4-3	CASSQEQGWHGYTF	TGCGCCAGCAGCCAAGAACAAGGGTGGCATGGCTACACCTTC
.	.	TRBJ2-7	TRBV6-5	CASSPPSYEQYF	TGTGCCAGCAGCCCACCCTCCTACGAGCAGTACTTC
TRBD1	.	TRBJ1-3	TRBV7-8	CASSPITGVQSGNTIYF	TGTGCCAGCAGCCCCATAACAGGGGTACAGTCTGGAAACACCATATATTTT
.	.	TRBJ2-2	TRBV28	CASSLAGANTGELFF	TGTGCCAGCAGTTTGGCAGGGGCGAACACCGGGGAGCTGTTTTTT
.	.	TRBJ2-4	TRBV6-6	CASSPSKNIQYF	TGTGCCAGCAGTCCGTCCAAAAACATTCAGTACTTC
.	.	TRBJ1-1	TRBV6-1	CASSEAGGPTEAFF	TGTGCCAGCAGTGAAGCGGGGGGACCCACTGAAGCTTTCTTT
TRBD1	.	TRBJ2-7	TRBV7-2	CASSLAPIGTGGKSSYEQYF	TGTGCCAGCAGCTTAGCTCCTATAGGGACAGGGGGCAAGAGCTCCTACGAGCAGTACTTC
.	.	TRBJ2-7	TRBV7-9	CASRTDGQSYEQYF	TGTGCCAGCAGGACAGACGGACAGTCCTACGAGCAGTACTTC
TRBD1	.	TRBJ1-1	TRBV4-2	CASSQGQGLNTEAFF	TGTGCCAGCAGCCAGGGACAGGGGCTGAACACTGAAGCTTTCTTT
TRBD2	.	TRBJ2-6	TRBV7-2	CASTLRVAGGSGANVLTF	TGTGCCAGCACCTTGAGGGTAGCGGGAGGCTCTGGGGCCAACGTCCTGACTTTC
.	few	TRBJ1-5	TRBV6-1	CASSEDGSYRNQPQHF	TGTGCCAGCAGTGAGGACGGCAGCTACCGCAATCAGCCCCAGCATTTT
.	.	TRBJ2-5	TRBV5-1	CASSLVARDGKETQYF	TGCGCCAGCAGCTTGGTTGCTAGGGACGGTAAAGAGACCCAGTACTTC
.	.	TRBJ1-1	TRBV5-5	CASSTDRTKGTSEAFF	TGTGCCAGCAGCACAGATCGCACAAAGGGGACCTCTGAAGCTTTCTTT